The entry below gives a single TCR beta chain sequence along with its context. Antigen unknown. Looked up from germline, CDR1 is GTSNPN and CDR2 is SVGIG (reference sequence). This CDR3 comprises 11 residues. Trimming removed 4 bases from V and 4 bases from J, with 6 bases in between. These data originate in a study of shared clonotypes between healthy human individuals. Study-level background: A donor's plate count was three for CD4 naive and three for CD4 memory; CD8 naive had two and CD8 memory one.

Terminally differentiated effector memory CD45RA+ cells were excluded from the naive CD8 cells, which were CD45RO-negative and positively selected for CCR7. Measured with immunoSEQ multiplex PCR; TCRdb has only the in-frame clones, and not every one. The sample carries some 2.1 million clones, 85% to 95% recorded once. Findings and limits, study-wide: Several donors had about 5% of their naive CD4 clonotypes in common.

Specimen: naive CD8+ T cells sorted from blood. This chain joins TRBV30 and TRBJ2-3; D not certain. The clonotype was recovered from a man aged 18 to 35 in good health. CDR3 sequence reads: CAWNLADTQYF. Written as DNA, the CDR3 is TGTGCCTGGAACCTAGCAGATACGCAGTATTTT.